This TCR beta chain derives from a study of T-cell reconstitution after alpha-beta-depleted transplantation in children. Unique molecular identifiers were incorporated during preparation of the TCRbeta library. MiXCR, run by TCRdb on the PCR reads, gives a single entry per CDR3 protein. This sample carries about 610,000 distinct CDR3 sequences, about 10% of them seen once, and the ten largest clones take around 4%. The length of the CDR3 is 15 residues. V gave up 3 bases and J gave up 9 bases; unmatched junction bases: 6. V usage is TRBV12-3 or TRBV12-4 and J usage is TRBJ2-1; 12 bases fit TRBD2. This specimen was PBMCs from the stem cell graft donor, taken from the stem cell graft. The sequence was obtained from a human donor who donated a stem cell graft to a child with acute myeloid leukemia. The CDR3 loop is CASSFFLAGGGEQFF. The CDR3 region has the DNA TGTGCCAGCAGTTTTTTCCTAGCGGGAGGGGGTGAGCAGTTCTTC.